This is a list of T cell receptor beta chains from one sample in a study of human T cells and chemical hapten exposure. TCRdb reprocessed the RACE reads with MiXCR, giving one entry per CDR3 protein. Of about 80,000 distinct CDR3 sequences in the sample, 12% to 15% were seen once. The material was whole blood, obtained in connection with sensitization to the hapten diphenylcyclopropenone (DPC). These receptors were taken from a woman aged 45-65 years with alopecia areata. Some clones in this sample may be carry-over from other donors' samples. Each CDR3 is given with its conserved first and last residue. Each record gives: J gene, D gene, clone size, V gene, CDR3 protein, CDR3 DNA. The D gene is left open where the match is weak. Only some rows state a clone size, as once, few, many or a class for expanded clones.

J gene: TRBJ2-5; D gene: TRBD2; clone size: -; V gene: TRBV25-1; CDR3 protein: CASSSGTSPLGTQYF; CDR3 DNA: TGTGCCAGCAGTTCCGGGACTAGCCCCCTAGGGACCCAGTACTTC
J gene: TRBJ2-7; D gene: -; clone size: few; V gene: TRBV10-3; CDR3 protein: CAIGRDIYEQYF; CDR3 DNA: TGTGCCATCGGCAGGGACATCTACGAGCAGTACTTC
J gene: TRBJ2-1; D gene: -; clone size: -; V gene: TRBV15; CDR3 protein: CATSRGGYGGPSRNEQFF; CDR3 DNA: TGTGCCACCAGCAGAGGGGGTTACGGCGGACCTAGTCGGAATGAGCAGTTCTTC
J gene: TRBJ1-1; D gene: -; clone size: -; V gene: TRBV6-1; CDR3 protein: CASSDENGEAFF; CDR3 DNA: TGTGCCAGCAGTGATGAGAACGGAGAAGCTTTCTTT
J gene: TRBJ1-1; D gene: TRBD1; clone size: few; V gene: TRBV27; CDR3 protein: CASAPGTGGFTEAFF; CDR3 DNA: TGTGCCAGCGCACCTGGGACAGGGGGCTTCACTGAAGCTTTCTTT
J gene: TRBJ2-1; D gene: -; clone size: -; V gene: TRBV20-1; CDR3 protein: CSARDHGTPYNEQFF; CDR3 DNA: TGCAGTGCTAGAGATCACGGGACCCCCTACAATGAGCAGTTCTTC
J gene: TRBJ2-1; D gene: -; clone size: -; V gene: TRBV3-1; CDR3 protein: CASSQSGNEQFF; CDR3 DNA: TGTGCCAGCAGCCAAAGTGGGAATGAGCAGTTCTTC
J gene: TRBJ1-5; D gene: TRBD1; clone size: -; V gene: TRBV12-3/TRBV12-4; CDR3 protein: CASSMRQGAEQPQHF; CDR3 DNA: TGTGCCAGCAGTATGCGACAGGGGGCTGAGCAGCCCCAGCATTTT
J gene: TRBJ2-1; D gene: -; clone size: few; V gene: TRBV9; CDR3 protein: CASSPIVGNEQFF; CDR3 DNA: TGTGCCAGCAGCCCAATCGTGGGCAATGAGCAGTTCTTC
J gene: TRBJ2-5; D gene: TRBD2; clone size: few; V gene: TRBV6-2/TRBV6-3; CDR3 protein: CASSRRTSGSETQYF; CDR3 DNA: TGTGCCAGCAGTAGACGGACTAGCGGGAGTGAGACCCAGTACTTC
J gene: TRBJ2-1; D gene: -; clone size: -; V gene: TRBV19; CDR3 protein: CASSIDPASREQFF; CDR3 DNA: TGTGCCAGTAGTATAGATCCCGCTAGCCGGGAGCAGTTCTTC
J gene: TRBJ2-7; D gene: -; clone size: few; V gene: TRBV29-1; CDR3 protein: CSVEVMVGGVYYEQYF; CDR3 DNA: TGCAGCGTTGAGGTGATGGTCGGGGGAGTATACTACGAGCAGTACTTC
J gene: TRBJ2-2; D gene: -; clone size: many; V gene: TRBV11-2; CDR3 protein: CASTRTSPSSGELFF; CDR3 DNA: TGTGCCAGCACCCGGACATCCCCAAGTAGCGGGGAGCTGTTTTTT
J gene: TRBJ2-7; D gene: -; clone size: many; V gene: TRBV28; CDR3 protein: CACVQQYPYEQYF; CDR3 DNA: TGTGCCTGTGTTCAGCAGTACCCCTACGAGCAGTACTTC
J gene: TRBJ1-5; D gene: -; clone size: many; V gene: TRBV7-9; CDR3 protein: CASSQDNQPQHF; CDR3 DNA: TGTGCCAGCAGCCAAGACAATCAGCCCCAGCATTTT
J gene: TRBJ2-6; D gene: TRBD2; clone size: few; V gene: TRBV12-3/TRBV12-4; CDR3 protein: CASSPVGGRAGANVLTF; CDR3 DNA: TGTGCCAGCAGTCCGGTCGGCGGGAGAGCTGGGGCCAACGTCCTGACTTTC
J gene: TRBJ2-1; D gene: -; clone size: few; V gene: TRBV7-9; CDR3 protein: CASAETSYNEQFF; CDR3 DNA: TGTGCCAGCGCGGAGACTTCCTACAATGAGCAGTTCTTC
J gene: TRBJ1-1; D gene: -; clone size: few; V gene: TRBV20-1; CDR3 protein: CSAQLLNTEAFF; CDR3 DNA: TGCAGTGCGCAGCTCTTGAACACTGAAGCTTTCTTT
J gene: TRBJ2-1; D gene: -; clone size: -; V gene: TRBV5-1; CDR3 protein: CASSPEGLGPNEQFF; CDR3 DNA: TGCGCCAGCAGCCCGGAGGGATTAGGTCCAAATGAGCAGTTCTTC
J gene: TRBJ1-5; D gene: TRBD1; clone size: -; V gene: TRBV7-8; CDR3 protein: CASSPPPGQTNQPQHF; CDR3 DNA: TGTGCCAGCAGCCCCCCCCCGGGACAGACAAATCAGCCCCAGCATTTT
J gene: TRBJ2-6; D gene: TRBD1; clone size: few; V gene: TRBV4-2; CDR3 protein: CASSPSGTGGFSGANVLTF; CDR3 DNA: TGTGCCAGCAGCCCCTCCGGGACAGGGGGATTCTCTGGGGCCAACGTCCTGACTTTC
J gene: TRBJ2-7; D gene: -; clone size: once; V gene: TRBV10-3; CDR3 protein: CAISASYEQYF; CDR3 DNA: TGTGCCATCAGTGCTTCCTACGAGCAGTACTTC
J gene: TRBJ2-2; D gene: -; clone size: -; V gene: TRBV11-2; CDR3 protein: CASSLWSTGELFF; CDR3 DNA: TGTGCCAGCAGCTTATGGAGCACCGGGGAGCTGTTTTTT
J gene: TRBJ2-5; D gene: TRBD2; clone size: -; V gene: TRBV2; CDR3 protein: CASSGTSQTQYF; CDR3 DNA: TGTGCCAGCAGTGGGACTAGCCAGACCCAGTACTTC
J gene: TRBJ2-7; D gene: TRBD1; clone size: many; V gene: TRBV7-2; CDR3 protein: CASSPPGTGGYEQYF; CDR3 DNA: TGTGCCAGCAGCCCTCCCGGGACAGGGGGCTACGAGCAGTACTTC
J gene: TRBJ1-1; D gene: -; clone size: -; V gene: TRBV5-1; CDR3 protein: CASSFGGGQAFF; CDR3 DNA: TGCGCCAGCAGCTTTGGGGGCGGTCAAGCTTTCTTT
J gene: TRBJ2-4; D gene: TRBD2; clone size: -; V gene: TRBV30; CDR3 protein: CAWTRVGLAASKNIQYF; CDR3 DNA: TGTGCCTGGACCCGCGTAGGGCTAGCGGCTAGCAAAAACATTCAGTACTTC
J gene: TRBJ1-1; D gene: -; clone size: -; V gene: TRBV30; CDR3 protein: CAWRWGSNTEAFF; CDR3 DNA: TGTGCCTGGAGGTGGGGCAGCAACACTGAAGCTTTCTTT
J gene: TRBJ1-5; D gene: -; clone size: few; V gene: TRBV28; CDR3 protein: CASSPTGLGQPQHF; CDR3 DNA: TGTGCCAGCAGCCCTACAGGTCTCGGTCAGCCCCAGCATTTT
J gene: TRBJ2-1; D gene: TRBD2; clone size: -; V gene: TRBV5-4; CDR3 protein: CASSRGENTHNEQFF; CDR3 DNA: TGTGCCAGCAGCCGGGGGGAAAACACCCACAATGAGCAGTTCTTC
J gene: TRBJ2-7; D gene: -; clone size: -; V gene: TRBV20-1; CDR3 protein: CSARGGSYLDEQYF; CDR3 DNA: TGCAGTGCTAGGGGCGGTTCCTACCTTGACGAGCAGTACTTC
J gene: TRBJ2-7; D gene: -; clone size: few; V gene: TRBV2; CDR3 protein: CASSEATIYSEQYF; CDR3 DNA: TGTGCCAGCAGTGAAGCCACTATATATTCCGAGCAGTACTTC
J gene: TRBJ1-6; D gene: -; clone size: few; V gene: TRBV28; CDR3 protein: CASSLLQGHEPLHF; CDR3 DNA: TGTGCCAGCAGTTTATTGCAGGGCCACGAACCCCTCCACTTT